The 24 T cell receptor beta chains listed next were all sequenced from one sample in a study of T cells in Graves' hyperthyroidism and ophthalmopathy. RNA transcripts yielded amplified TCR beta CDR3 regions. When the TCR CDR3 underwent first-round RT-PCR, the HTBI primer set was used. TCRdb processed the multiplex PCR reads anew with MiXCR; each CDR3 protein has one entry. Of roughly 650,000 distinct CDR3 sequences listed, around 15% were seen once; the top ten hold around 3.3%. What was sequenced was blood. These receptors were collected from a woman in her 40s with Graves' ophthalmopathy.

A few counts support this clonotype. This chain connects TRBV6-1 to TRBJ1-2; D is ambiguous. CDR3 length equals 13 residues. Germline CDR1 reads MNHNS; CDR2 reads SASEGT. V gave up 3 bases and J gave up 3 bases, with 8 bases separating them. CDR3 sequence reads: CASSDGSYYGYTF. The CDR3 coding sequence is TGTGCCAGCAGTGACGGATCTTACTATGGCTACACCTTC.

This clonotype was recorded many times. J is TRBJ2-7 and V is TRBV28; TRBD2 might be the D (6 bases). With 3 bases removed from V and 5 bases from J, the gap between germline ends came to 14 bases. The CDR3 has 14 residues. Germline V lookup: CDR1 MDHEN, CDR2 SYDVKM. CDR3 residues: CASSLGGETDEQYF. For the CDR3, the DNA is TGTGCCAGCAGTTTGGGGGGAGAAACCGACGAGCAGTACTTC.

This clonotype occurred many times. The J gene is TRBJ1-6, the V gene TRBV5-6, with D possibly TRBD1 on 6 matching bases. V was pared by 4 bases and J by 9 bases, with 20 bases between. Germline V CDR1 and CDR2: SGHDT, YYEEEE. The CDR3 is 16 amino acids. The CDR3 here is CASSPGAGHEGSPLHF. The DNA of the CDR3 is TGTGCCAGCAGCCCGGGGGCTGGACATGAGGGTTCACCCCTCCACTTT.

The V and J genes are TRBV3-1 and TRBJ2-5; the D gene is possibly TRBD1 (7 bases). V dropped 7 bases and J dropped 9 bases, with 18 bases sitting between them. In germline, CDR1 is LGHDT, CDR2 YNNKEL (reference sequence). The CDR3 totals 13 residues. The CDR3 loop is CASKGAYGEAQYF. For the CDR3, the DNA is TGTGCCAGCAAGGGGGCTTACGGGGAGGCCCAGTACTTC.

This clonotype was recorded many times. The chain links TRBV7-2 to TRBJ2-7; D might be TRBD1 (5 bases). The germline CDR1 and CDR2 sequences are SGHTA and FQGNSA. The CDR3 spans 15 residues. Between the trimmed V and J ends, which lost 1 base and 7 bases, there was a span of 17 bases. CDR3 region: CASSLGPDMLGEQYF. The CDR3 nucleotides read TGTGCCAGCAGCTTAGGGCCGGACATGCTCGGGGAGCAGTACTTC.

Note on this clonotype: Being one base from a much bigger clone, this may be a read error. The rearrangement uses TRBV20-1 and TRBJ2-5; TRBD2 aligns across 12 bases. This CDR3 comprises 16 residues. CDR1 is DFQATT, CDR2 SNEGSKA, per germline (reference sequence). V trimming: 1 base; J trimming: 5 bases; junction bases outside the gene matches: 8. The CDR3 nucleotides read TGCAGTGCTAGAGGTTGGCTAGCGGGAGGGCCGGAGACCCAGTACTTC. Its translation: CSARGWLAGGPETQYF.

This clonotype has a count of ten or more. The chain links TRBV6-2 or TRBV6-3 to TRBJ2-5, with D unresolved. The V gene lost 6 bases and the J gene lost 2 bases, with 13 bases spanning the gap. There are 14 residues in the CDR3. CDR1 is MNHEY, CDR2 SVGEGT, per germline. As DNA, the CDR3 is TGTGCCAGCAGCGAATACGCCCCACAAGAGACCCAGTACTTC. Translated: CASSEYAPQETQYF.

This clonotype has just a few counts. This chain uses TRBV18 with TRBJ2-5; D may be TRBD1 or TRBD2 (5 bases each). The CDR3 sequence is 16 residues long. Germline V gene lookup returns CDR1 KGHSH and CDR2 LQKENI. V lost 1 base to trimming and J lost 5 bases, with 17 bases between them. The CDR3 DNA reads as TGTGCCAGCTCACCACTTATAGGACGAGGGGATGAGACCCAGTACTTC. Protein product: CASSPLIGRGDETQYF.

This clonotype was seen at least ten times. The rearrangement uses TRBV12-3 or TRBV12-4 and TRBJ2-1; TRBD2 agrees at 13 bases. Trimming cost V 6 bases and J 5 bases; bases outside gene matches: 4. The CDR3 contains 15 residues. Here the CDR3 DNA reads TGTGCCAGCAGCCAAGGACTAGCGGGAGACAATGAGCAGTTCTTC. As protein: CASSQGLAGDNEQFF.

In its sample, this clonotype was seen many times. The chain carries TRBV12-3 or TRBV12-4 and TRBJ2-1; 9 bases align to TRBD2. V was pared by 0 bases and J by 1 base, with 4 bases of the junction left unmatched. The CDR3 extends over 17 amino acids. CDR3 DNA sequence: TGTGCCAGCAGTTTAGCTACGACTAGCGGATCCTACAATGAGCAGTTCTTC. It encodes CASSLATTSGSYNEQFF.

This clonotype was seen at least ten times. The chain has TRBV6-5 and TRBJ1-1, with D perhaps matching TRBD1 (5 bases). Deletions cut 2 bases from V and 6 bases from J, with 7 bases between. Germline lookup yields CDR1 MNHEY and CDR2 SVGAGI. The CDR3 length is 12 residues. The CDR3 here is CASSYMGAEAFF. The CDR3, as DNA: TGTGCCAGCAGTTACATGGGGGCTGAAGCTTTCTTT.

This clonotype occurred many times. The V and J genes are TRBV20-1 and TRBJ1-4, with D perhaps TRBD1 (6 bases). Trimming shortened V by 3 bases and J by 8 bases, and 19 bases separated the two germline ends. Germline V lookup: CDR1 DFQATT, CDR2 SNEGSKA (reference sequence). The CDR3 contains 15 residues. CDR3 residues: CSASYPRGSAEKLFF. CDR3 coding DNA: TGCAGTGCTAGTTACCCGAGGGGGTCTGCAGAAAAACTGTTTTTT.

This chain uses TRBV4-2 with TRBJ2-5; 12 bases map to TRBD2. Germline CDR1 LGHNA, CDR2 YNFKEQ. Trimming removed 0 bases from V and 4 bases from J; junction bases left unmatched: 0. The CDR3 is 15 amino acids. This CDR3 reads CASSQELAGGETQYF. DNA of the CDR3: TGTGCCAGCAGCCAAGAACTAGCGGGGGGAGAGACCCAGTACTTC.

This clonotype has only a few counts. The chain carries TRBV19 and TRBJ1-4, with 7 positions matching TRBD1. The CDR3 spans 15 residues. The germline V gene has CDR1 LNHDA and CDR2 SQIVND (reference sequence). With V trimmed by 9 bases and J by 5 bases, 12 bases remained unmatched. DNA for the CDR3: TGTGCCAGCCGAAAAACCGGGACAGACAATGAAAAACTGTTTTTT. Translated, it gives CASRKTGTDNEKLFF.

This clonotype was detected ten times or more. The rearrangement uses TRBV2 and TRBJ2-1; weak D call: TRBD2 (5 bases). The CDR3 is made up of 15 amino acids. V lost 2 bases and J lost 0, with 8 bases in between. CDR1 SNHLY and CDR2 FYNNEI come from the germline V gene. The CDR3 sequence: CASSEQRGSYNEQFF. The CDR3 DNA reads as TGTGCCAGCAGTGAACAACGGGGCTCCTACAATGAGCAGTTCTTC.

This clonotype was counted ten times or more. CDR3 residues: CASSGWREGVQETQYF. The CDR3 nucleotides read TGTGCCAGCAGCGGATGGCGGGAGGGAGTTCAAGAGACCCAGTACTTC. The V and J genes are TRBV11-2 and TRBJ2-5, with 9 bases lining up with TRBD2. The CDR3 consists of 16 residues. Looked up from germline, CDR1 is SGHAT and CDR2 is FQNNGV. V shed 5 bases, J shed 2 bases, and the junction held 9 bases outside the gene matches.

Many counts were recorded for this clonotype. The chain uses TRBV5-1 and TRBJ2-5, with 11 bases matching TRBD2. This CDR3 region has 17 residues. The germline gives CDR1 SGHRS, CDR2 YFSETQ. Unmatched junction bases numbered 6, after V lost 0 bases and J lost 2 bases. In nucleotides, the CDR3 is TGCGCCAGCAGCTTGGGCAGACTAGCGGGGCAACAAGAGACCCAGTACTTC. Translation gives CASSLGRLAGQQETQYF.

Concerning this clonotype: This sequence may be a read error, since a much larger clone differs from it by one base. The rearrangement uses TRBV6-2 or TRBV6-3 and TRBJ2-1, with a tentative D call TRBD2 (5 bases). Trimming pared 4 bases from V and 4 bases from J, leaving 11 bases between. This CDR3 comprises 14 residues. From germline, CDR1 is MNHEY and CDR2 SVGEGT. CDR3 loop: CASSFSGVYNEQFF. The DNA for the CDR3 is TGTGCCAGCAGTTTCAGCGGAGTATACAATGAGCAGTTCTTC.

The chain is built from TRBV6-6 and TRBJ1-2, with 8 bases matching TRBD1. The V gene's germline CDR1 is MNHNY and CDR2 SVGAGI (reference sequence). The V and J ends lost 2 bases and 8 bases, in that order; junction bases with no gene match: 10. This CDR3 is built from 15 residues. The CDR3 DNA reads as TGTGCCAGCAGTTACCAGGGGCAGGGGGCGCAAGGCTACACCTTC. Protein product: CASSYQGQGAQGYTF.

A single count supports this clonotype. A read error is possible here, since a much larger clone lies one base away. The V call is TRBV27, the J call TRBJ1-4, with D perhaps matching TRBD1 (6 bases). The germline V gene has CDR1 MNHEY and CDR2 SMNVEV (reference sequence). This CDR3 spans 14 amino acids. CDR3 region: CASSLGGESERLFF. In nucleotides, the CDR3 is TGTGCCAGCAGTTTGGGGGGCGAAAGTGAAAGACTGTTTTTT.

This clonotype turned up a few times. The chain joins TRBV6-1 to TRBJ1-2; perhaps TRBD1 as D (6 bases). Germline loops: CDR1 MNHNS, CDR2 SASEGT. Trimming left V 6 bases short and J 7 bases short, with 21 bases between. The CDR3 is made up of 15 amino acids. CDR3 coding DNA: TGTGCCAGCAGCGATGACGGGGGCCCTACCTTTGGCTACACCTTC. Amino acids: CASSDDGGPTFGYTF.

About this clonotype itself: A much larger clone sits a single nucleotide away, making a read error possible. The chain joins TRBV6-2 or TRBV6-3 to TRBJ2-1; unclear D gene. The CDR3 runs 17 residues. CDR1 is MNHEY and CDR2 is SVGEGT in the germline V gene. V was pared by 0 bases and J by 2 bases, with 14 bases between. CDR3 DNA sequence: TGTGCCAGCAGTTACTCGAGGACGAGCGTGGCCTACAATGAGCAGTTCTTC. It encodes CASSYSRTSVAYNEQFF.

This clonotype was seen at least ten times. The rearrangement joins TRBV20-1 to TRBJ1-6; tentatively, D is TRBD1 (5 bases). V gave up 3 bases and J gave up 10 bases, with 22 bases separating them. The CDR3 totals 16 residues. Germline values: CDR1 DFQATT, CDR2 SNEGSKA (reference sequence). The CDR3 here is CSASDTSSGWGSPLHF. The CDR3 DNA is TGCAGTGCTAGCGACACTTCCTCCGGCTGGGGCTCACCCCTCCACTTT.

As for this clonotype: A much bigger clone sits one base away, suggesting this may be a read error. The rearrangement links TRBV28 to TRBJ2-7, with a possible D match to TRBD1 (7 bases). Germline values: CDR1 MDHEN, CDR2 SYDVKM. The CDR3 has 13 amino acids. The CDR3 bases are TGTACCAGCTCGGCAGGGGGGCTAGCGGAGCAGTACTTC. Protein: CTSSAGGLAEQYF.